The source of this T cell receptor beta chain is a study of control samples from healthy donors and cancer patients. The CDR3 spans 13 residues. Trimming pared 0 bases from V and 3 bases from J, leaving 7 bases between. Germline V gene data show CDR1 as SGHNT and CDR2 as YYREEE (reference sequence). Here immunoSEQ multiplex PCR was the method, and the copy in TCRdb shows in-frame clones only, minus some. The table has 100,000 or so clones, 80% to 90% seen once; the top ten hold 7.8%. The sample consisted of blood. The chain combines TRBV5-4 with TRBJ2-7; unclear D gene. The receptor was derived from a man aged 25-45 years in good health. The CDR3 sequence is CASSLDIYYEQYF. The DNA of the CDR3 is TGTGCCAGCAGCTTGGACATCTACTACGAGCAGTACTTC.